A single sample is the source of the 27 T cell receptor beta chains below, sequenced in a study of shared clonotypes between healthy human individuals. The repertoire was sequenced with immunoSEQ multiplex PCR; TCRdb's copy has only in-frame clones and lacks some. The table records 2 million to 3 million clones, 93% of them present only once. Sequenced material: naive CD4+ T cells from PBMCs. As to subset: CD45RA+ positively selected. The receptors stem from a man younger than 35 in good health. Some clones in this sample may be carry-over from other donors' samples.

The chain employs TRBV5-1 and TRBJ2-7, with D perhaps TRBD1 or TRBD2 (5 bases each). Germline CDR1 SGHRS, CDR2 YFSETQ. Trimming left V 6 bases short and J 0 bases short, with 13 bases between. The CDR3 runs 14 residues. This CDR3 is CASTKSGTSYEQYF. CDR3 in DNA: TGCGCCAGCACGAAGTCAGGGACCTCCTACGAGCAGTACTTC.

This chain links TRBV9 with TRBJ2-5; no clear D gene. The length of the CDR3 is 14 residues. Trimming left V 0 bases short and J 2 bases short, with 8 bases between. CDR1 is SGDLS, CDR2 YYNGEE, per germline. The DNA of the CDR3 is TGTGCCAGCAGCGTAGACGCGTCTCAAGAGACCCAGTACTTC. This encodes CASSVDASQETQYF.

The CDR3 region has the DNA TGCGCCAGCAGCTTGAGTCCCACCTCCTACGAGCAGTACTTC. As protein: CASSLSPTSYEQYF. The chain combines TRBV5-1 with TRBJ2-7; D remains ambiguous. The CDR3 length is 14 residues. The V end was cut by 1 base, the J end by 0 bases, with 8 bases between. CDR1 and CDR2 (germline): SGHRS, YFSETQ.

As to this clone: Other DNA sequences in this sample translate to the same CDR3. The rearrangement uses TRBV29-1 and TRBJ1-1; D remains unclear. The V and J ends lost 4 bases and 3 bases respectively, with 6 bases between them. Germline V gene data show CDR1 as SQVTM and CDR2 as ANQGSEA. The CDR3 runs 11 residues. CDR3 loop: CSVVGYTEAFF. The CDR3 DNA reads TGCAGCGTTGTGGGGTACACTGAAGCTTTCTTT.

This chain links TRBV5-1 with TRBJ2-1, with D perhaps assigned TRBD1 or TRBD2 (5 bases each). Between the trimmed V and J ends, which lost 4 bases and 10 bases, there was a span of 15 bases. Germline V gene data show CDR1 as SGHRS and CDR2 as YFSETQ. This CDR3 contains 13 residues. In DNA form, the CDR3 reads TGCGCCAGCAGCATAGCAGGGACGGGGGAGCAGTTCTTC. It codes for CASSIAGTGEQFF. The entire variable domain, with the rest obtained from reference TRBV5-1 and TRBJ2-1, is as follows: KAGVTQTPRYLIKTRGQQVTLSCSPISGHRSVSWYQQTPGQGLQFLFEYFSETQRNKGNFPGRFSGRQFSNSRSEMNVSTLELGDSALYLCASSIAGTGEQFFGPGTRLTVL.

The CDR3 here is CASSTRDTQYF. CDR3 bases: TGTGCCAGCAGCACCAGAGATACGCAGTATTTT. V gene TRBV7-8 combines with J gene TRBJ2-3; D uncertain. Germline-derived CDR1 and CDR2 are SGHVS and FQNEAQ. This CDR3 is built from 11 residues. Trimming shortened V by 5 bases and J by 5 bases, and 5 bases separated the two germline ends.

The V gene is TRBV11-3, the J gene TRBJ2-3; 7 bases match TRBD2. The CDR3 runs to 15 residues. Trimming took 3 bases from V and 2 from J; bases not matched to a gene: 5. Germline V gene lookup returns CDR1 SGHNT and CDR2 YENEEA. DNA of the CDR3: TGTGCCAGCAGCTTGTCGGCGGGAGTCACAGATACGCAGTATTTT. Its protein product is CASSLSAGVTDTQYF.

The CDR3 DNA reads as TGCGCCAGCAACCCGGGACTAGCATTTTACAATGAGCAGTTCTTC. Translated, it gives CASNPGLAFYNEQFF. The rearrangement links TRBV5-1 to TRBJ2-1, with TRBD2 matching over 9 bases. Per the germline V gene, CDR1 is SGHRS and CDR2 is YFSETQ. The CDR3 is 15 residues long. V trimming: 6 bases; J trimming: 4 bases; junction bases outside the gene matches: 8. Full variable domain (missing parts from reference TRBV5-1 and TRBJ2-1): KAGVTQTPRYLIKTRGQQVTLSCSPISGHRSVSWYQQTPGQGLQFLFEYFSETQRNKGNFPGRFSGRQFSNSRSEMNVSTLELGDSALYLCASNPGLAFYNEQFFGPGTRLTVL.

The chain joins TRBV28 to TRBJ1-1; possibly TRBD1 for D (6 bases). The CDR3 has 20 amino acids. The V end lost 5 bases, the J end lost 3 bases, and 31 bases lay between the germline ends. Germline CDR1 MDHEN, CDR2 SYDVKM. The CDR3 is CASSPRPGVPGVYGYTEAFF. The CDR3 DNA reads TGTGCCAGCAGTCCCCGGCCAGGGGTCCCAGGCGTATATGGGTACACTGAAGCTTTCTTT.

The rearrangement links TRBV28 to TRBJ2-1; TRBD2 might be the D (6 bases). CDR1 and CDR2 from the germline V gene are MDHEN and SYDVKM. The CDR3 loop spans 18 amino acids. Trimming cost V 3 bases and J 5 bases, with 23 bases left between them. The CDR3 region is CASSLEGPGVETDNEQFF. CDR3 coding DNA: TGTGCCAGCAGTTTGGAGGGACCAGGAGTGGAGACAGACAATGAGCAGTTCTTC.

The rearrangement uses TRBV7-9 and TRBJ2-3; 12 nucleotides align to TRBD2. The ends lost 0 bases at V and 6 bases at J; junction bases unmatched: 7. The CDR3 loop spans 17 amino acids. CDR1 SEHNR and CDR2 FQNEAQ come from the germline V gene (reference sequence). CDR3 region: CASSLAQTSGRHDTQYF. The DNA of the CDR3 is TGTGCCAGCAGCTTAGCCCAGACTAGCGGGAGACACGATACGCAGTATTTT.

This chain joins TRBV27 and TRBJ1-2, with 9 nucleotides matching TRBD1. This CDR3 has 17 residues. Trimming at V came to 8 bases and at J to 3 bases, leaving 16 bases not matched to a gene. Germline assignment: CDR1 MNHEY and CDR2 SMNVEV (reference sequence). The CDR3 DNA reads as TGTGCCAGCCGATCTGTAACCGGGACAGGGTTCGACTATGGCTACACCTTC. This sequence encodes CASRSVTGTGFDYGYTF.

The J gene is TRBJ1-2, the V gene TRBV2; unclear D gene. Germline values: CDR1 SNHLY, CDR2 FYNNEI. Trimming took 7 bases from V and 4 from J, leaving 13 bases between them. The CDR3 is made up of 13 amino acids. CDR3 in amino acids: CASTGQLIYGYTF. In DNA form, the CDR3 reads TGTGCCAGCACCGGGCAACTTATCTATGGCTACACCTTC.

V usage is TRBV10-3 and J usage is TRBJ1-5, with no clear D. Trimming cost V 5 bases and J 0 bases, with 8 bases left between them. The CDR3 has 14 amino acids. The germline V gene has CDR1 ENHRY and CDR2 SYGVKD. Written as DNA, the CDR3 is TGTGCCATCAGTTACGGACCTAGCAATCAGCCCCAGCATTTT. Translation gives CAISYGPSNQPQHF.

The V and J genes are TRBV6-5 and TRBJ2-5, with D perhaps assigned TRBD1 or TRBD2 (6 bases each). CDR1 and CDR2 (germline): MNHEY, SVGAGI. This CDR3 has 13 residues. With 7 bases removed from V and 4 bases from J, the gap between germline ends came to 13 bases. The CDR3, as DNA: TGTGCCAGCACGGGGGCTCTCGGAGAGACCCAGTACTTC. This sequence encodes CASTGALGETQYF.

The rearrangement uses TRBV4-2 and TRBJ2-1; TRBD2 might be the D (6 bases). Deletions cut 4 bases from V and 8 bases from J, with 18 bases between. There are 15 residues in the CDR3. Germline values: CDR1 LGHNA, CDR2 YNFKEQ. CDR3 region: CASSLLRSGGDEQFF. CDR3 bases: TGTGCCAGCAGCCTCTTGCGAAGCGGCGGGGATGAGCAGTTCTTC.

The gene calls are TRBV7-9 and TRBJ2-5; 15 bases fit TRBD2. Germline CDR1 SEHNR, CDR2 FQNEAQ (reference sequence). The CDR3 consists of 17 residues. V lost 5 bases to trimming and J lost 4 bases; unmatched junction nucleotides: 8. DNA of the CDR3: TGTGCCAGCAGCCCTCAGGGACTAGCGGGAGGTGGAGAGACCCAGTACTTC. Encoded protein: CASSPQGLAGGGETQYF.

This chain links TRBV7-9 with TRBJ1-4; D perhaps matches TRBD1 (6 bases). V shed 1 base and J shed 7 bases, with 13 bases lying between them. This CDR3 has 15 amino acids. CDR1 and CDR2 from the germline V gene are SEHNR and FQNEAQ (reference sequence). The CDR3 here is CASSLVQGRSEKLFF. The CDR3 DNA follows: TGTGCCAGCAGCTTAGTCCAGGGGAGAAGTGAAAAACTGTTTTTT.

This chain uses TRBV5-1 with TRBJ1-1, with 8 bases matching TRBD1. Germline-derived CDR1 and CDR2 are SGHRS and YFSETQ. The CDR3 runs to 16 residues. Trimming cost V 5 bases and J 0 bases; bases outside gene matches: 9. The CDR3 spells CASRGGQGAMNTEAFF. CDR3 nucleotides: TGCGCCAGCAGGGGGGGCCAGGGGGCAATGAACACTGAAGCTTTCTTT.

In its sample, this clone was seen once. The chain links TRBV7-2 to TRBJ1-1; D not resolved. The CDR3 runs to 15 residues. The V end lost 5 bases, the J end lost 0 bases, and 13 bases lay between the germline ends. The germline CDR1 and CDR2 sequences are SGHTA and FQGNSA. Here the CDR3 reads CASSTQAQLNTEAFF. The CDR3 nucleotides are TGTGCCAGCAGCACCCAGGCCCAGCTGAACACTGAAGCTTTCTTT. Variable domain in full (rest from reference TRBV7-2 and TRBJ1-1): GAGVSQSPSNKVTEKGKDVELRCDPISGHTALYWYRQSLGQGLEFLIYFQGNSAPDKSGLPSDRFSAERTGGSVSTLTIQRTQQEDSAVYLCASSTQAQLNTEAFFGQGTRLTVV.

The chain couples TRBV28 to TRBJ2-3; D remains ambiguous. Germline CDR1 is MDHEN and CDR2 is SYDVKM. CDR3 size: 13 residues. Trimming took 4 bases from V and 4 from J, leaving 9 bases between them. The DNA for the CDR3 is TGTGCCAGCAGTTCACCTATGCCAGATACGCAGTATTTT. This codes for CASSSPMPDTQYF.

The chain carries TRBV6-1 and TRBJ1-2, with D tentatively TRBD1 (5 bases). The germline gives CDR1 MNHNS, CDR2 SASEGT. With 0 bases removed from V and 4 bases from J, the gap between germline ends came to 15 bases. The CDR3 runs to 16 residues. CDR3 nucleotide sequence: TGTGCCAGCAGTGAAGCGGTAGCAGGGAGATCCTATGGCTACACCTTC. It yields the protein CASSEAVAGRSYGYTF.

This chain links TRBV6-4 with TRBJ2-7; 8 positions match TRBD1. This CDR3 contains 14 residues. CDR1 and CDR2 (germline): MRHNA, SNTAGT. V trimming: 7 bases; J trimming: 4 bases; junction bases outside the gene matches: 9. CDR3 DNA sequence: TGTGCCAGCAAATTCGGACAGGGTCCATACGAGCAGTACTTC. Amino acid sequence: CASKFGQGPYEQYF.

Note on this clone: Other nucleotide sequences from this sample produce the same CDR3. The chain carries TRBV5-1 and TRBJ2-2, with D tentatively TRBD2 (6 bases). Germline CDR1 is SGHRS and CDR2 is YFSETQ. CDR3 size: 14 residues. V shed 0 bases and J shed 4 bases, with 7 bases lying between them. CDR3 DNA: TGCGCCAGCAGCTTGGACGGGGGCACCGGGGAGCTGTTTTTT. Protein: CASSLDGGTGELFF.

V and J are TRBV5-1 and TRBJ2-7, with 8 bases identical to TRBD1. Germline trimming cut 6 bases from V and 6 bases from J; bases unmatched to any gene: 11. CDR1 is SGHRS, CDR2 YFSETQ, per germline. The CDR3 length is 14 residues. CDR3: CASTVTGASGEQYF. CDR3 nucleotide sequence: TGCGCCAGCACCGTGACAGGGGCTTCAGGCGAGCAGTACTTC.

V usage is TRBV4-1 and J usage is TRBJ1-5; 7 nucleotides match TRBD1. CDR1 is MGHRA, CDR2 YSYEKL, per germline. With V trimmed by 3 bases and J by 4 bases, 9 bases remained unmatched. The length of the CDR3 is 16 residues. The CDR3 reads CASSQGDRTFNQPQHF. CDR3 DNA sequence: TGCGCCAGCAGCCAGGGGGACAGAACCTTTAATCAGCCCCAGCATTTT.

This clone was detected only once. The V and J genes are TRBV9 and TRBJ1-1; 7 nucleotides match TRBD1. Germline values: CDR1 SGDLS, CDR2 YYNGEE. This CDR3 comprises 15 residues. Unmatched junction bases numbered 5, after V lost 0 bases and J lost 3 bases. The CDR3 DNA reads TGTGCCAGCAGCGTAGCCGGGGACAGATACACTGAAGCTTTCTTT. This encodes CASSVAGDRYTEAFF.